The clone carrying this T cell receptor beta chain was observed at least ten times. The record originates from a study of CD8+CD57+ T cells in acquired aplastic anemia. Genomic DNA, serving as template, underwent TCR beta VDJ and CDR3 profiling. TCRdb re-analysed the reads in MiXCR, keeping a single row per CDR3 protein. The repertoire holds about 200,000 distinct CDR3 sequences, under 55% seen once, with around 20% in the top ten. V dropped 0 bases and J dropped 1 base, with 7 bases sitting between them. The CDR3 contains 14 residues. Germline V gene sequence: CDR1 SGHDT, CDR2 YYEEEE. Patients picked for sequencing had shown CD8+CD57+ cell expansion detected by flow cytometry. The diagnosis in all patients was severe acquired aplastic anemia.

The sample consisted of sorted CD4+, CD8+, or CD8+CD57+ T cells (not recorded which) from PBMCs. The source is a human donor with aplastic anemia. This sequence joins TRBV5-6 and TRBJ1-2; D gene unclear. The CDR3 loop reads CASSLAQINYGYTF. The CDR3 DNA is TGTGCCAGCAGCTTGGCGCAGATTAACTATGGCTACACCTTC.